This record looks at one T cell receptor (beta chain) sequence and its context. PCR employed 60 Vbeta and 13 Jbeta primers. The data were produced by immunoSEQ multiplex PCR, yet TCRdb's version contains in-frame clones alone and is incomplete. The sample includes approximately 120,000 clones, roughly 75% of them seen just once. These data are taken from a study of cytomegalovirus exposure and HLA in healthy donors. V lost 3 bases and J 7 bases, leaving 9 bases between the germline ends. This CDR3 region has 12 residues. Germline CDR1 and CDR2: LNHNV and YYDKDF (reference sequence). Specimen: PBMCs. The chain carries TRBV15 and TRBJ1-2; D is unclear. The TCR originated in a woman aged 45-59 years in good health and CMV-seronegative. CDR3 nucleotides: TGTGCCACCAGCAGGGGAGAGGGTGGCTACACCTTC. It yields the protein CATSRGEGGYTF.